These 30 T cell receptor beta chains came from one sample sequenced in a study of tissue T cells after allogeneic stem cell transplantation. Profiling relied on immunoSEQ multiplex PCR, and the TCRdb table lists in-frame clones only, not all of them. Here the sample spans approximately 45,000 clones, about three quarters being singletons. Material: sorted cells pooled from one or two spleens. These receptors were taken from a pool of C57BL/6 mice in good health.

In regard to this clone: Gene names and germline refer to mouse. The read gets to within 1 residue of the CDR3 end, and the germline J gene fills in the rest. At the DNA level, this CDR3 is encoded by other sequences in the same sample as well. The chain recombines TRBV13-2 with TRBJ1-4; 7 bases are a match to TRBD1. J gave up 0 bases and V 2 bases, and 1 base lay outside the gene matches. Looked up from germline, CDR1 is NNHNN and CDR2 is SYGAGS (reference sequence). CDR3 length equals 15 residues. The CDR3 sequence is CASGDRGISNERLFF. The CDR3 DNA, read in part, is TGTGCCAGCGGTGACAGGGGGATTTCCAACGAAAGATTATTT.

This clone was observed once. The genes and germline here are from mouse. The CDR3 end is not reached by the read, which stops 1 residue before it; the germline J gene fills it in. The chain has TRBV30 and TRBJ2-5, with D possibly matching TRBD2 (6 bases). V shed 3 bases and J shed 0 bases, with 10 bases lying between them. Germline V gene sequence: CDR1 SQVVS, CDR2 ANEGSEA. The CDR3 is made up of 14 amino acids. The covered CDR3 bases are TGTAGTTCTAGGGGGGGATTTAACCAAGACACCCAGTAC. This encodes CSSRGGFNQDTQY. The whole CDR3 sequence reads CSSRGGFNQDTQYF. The full variable domain, rest sourced from reference TRBV30 and TRBJ2-5, is SVLLYQKPNRDICQSGTSLKIQCVADSQVVSMFWYQQFQEQSLMLMATANEGSEATYESGFTKDKFPISRPNLTFSTLTVNNARPGDSSIYFCSSRGGFNQDTQYFGPGTRLLVL.

About this clone: Gene names follow the mouse nomenclature. The observed sequence ends 1 residue before the CDR3 terminus, with the missing tail filled in from the germline J gene. The rearrangement joins TRBV2 to TRBJ1-1, with D tentatively TRBD1 (6 bases). The length of the CDR3 is 14 residues. Germline V gives CDR1 LGHNA, CDR2 YSYQKL. With 4 bases removed from V and 0 bases from J, the gap between germline ends came to 9 bases. The covered CDR3 bases are TGTGCCAGCAGCCGGGGACACTCAAACACAGAAGTCTTC. Translation gives CASSRGHSNTEVF. In full, the CDR3 is CASSRGHSNTEVFF.

Details on this clone: Gene names are mouse gene names. The CDR3 extends 1 residue past the end of the read, so its final part is completed from the germline J gene. This rearrangement joins TRBV5 to TRBJ2-4, with 7 bases identical to TRBD1. There are 14 residues in the CDR3. Germline V CDR1 and CDR2: LGHNA, YNLKQL (reference sequence). V gave up 3 bases and J gave up 2 bases; unmatched junction bases: 2. This CDR3 is CASSHGTDQNTLYF. CDR3 DNA (partial): TGTGCCAGCAGCCACGGGACAGATCAAAACACCTTGTAC.

In the case of this clone: Gene and germline names: mouse. The read comes to an end 1 residue before the CDR3 does, leaving the germline J gene to fill in the end. The V and J genes are TRBV3 and TRBJ1-3; 7 bases line up with TRBD1. Germline V gene sequence: CDR1 SNHLY, CDR2 FYNGKV (reference sequence). V shed 4 bases and J 2 bases; nucleotides not matched to a gene: 2. This CDR3 region has 14 residues. CDR3 DNA (partial): TGTGCCAGCAGCTCCGACAGGGCTGGAAATACGCTCTAT. Its protein is CASSSDRAGNTLY. The whole CDR3 protein is CASSSDRAGNTLYF.

A remark on this clone: Any gene name here is a mouse gene name. The CDR3 end is not reached by the read, which stops 1 residue before it; the germline J gene fills it in. The V and J genes are TRBV19 and TRBJ1-4, with 8 bases matching TRBD1. With V trimmed by 0 bases and J by 3 bases, 1 base remained unmatched. Germline CDR1 is FNHDT and CDR2 is SITEND (reference sequence). The CDR3 covers 15 residues. CDR3 DNA (partial): TGTGCCAGCAGTATAGCAGGGGGCCCCAACGAAAGATTATTT. The encoded protein is CASSIAGGPNERLF. The entire CDR3 reads CASSIAGGPNERLFF. The full variable domain, completed using reference TRBV19 and TRBJ1-4, is GGIITQTPKFLIGQEGQKLTLKCQQNFNHDTMYWYRQDSGKGLRLIYYSITENDLQKGDLSEGYDASREKKSSFSLTVTSAQKNEMAVFLCASSIAGGPNERLFFGHGTKLSVL.

Details on this clone: Germline and genes here are mouse. From the germline J gene comes the end of the CDR3, since the read stops 1 residue before it. The chain links TRBV2 to TRBJ2-4; 7 bases match TRBD2. Unmatched junction bases numbered 2, after V lost 0 bases and J lost 5 bases. From germline, CDR1 is LGHNA and CDR2 YSYQKL. This CDR3 contains 14 residues. CDR3 DNA (partial): TGTGCCAGCAGCCAAGATCCTGGGGGAAACACCTTGTAC. The encoded protein is CASSQDPGGNTLY. The whole CDR3 protein is CASSQDPGGNTLYF.

With respect to this clone: The gene symbols are mouse symbols. The CDR3 is cut off 1 residue early in the read; its end comes from the germline J gene. The rearrangement joins TRBV14 to TRBJ2-5; TRBD2 agrees at 10 bases. Germline lookup yields CDR1 SGHDT and CDR2 FRDEAV. This CDR3 region has 17 residues. J lost 0 bases, V lost 4 bases, and 8 bases had no gene match. The CDR3 sequence is CASSRRDWGVNQDTQYF. Incomplete CDR3 DNA: TGTGCCAGCAGTCGCCGGGACTGGGGTGTTAACCAAGACACCCAGTAC.

Worth noting for this clone: The gene symbols are mouse symbols. This CDR3 reads CASSPRLGGYAEQFF. The DNA read from the CDR3 is TGTGCCAGCAGTCCGCGACTGGGGGGCTATGCTGAGCAGTTC. This sequence joins TRBV19 and TRBJ2-1; 10 bases line up with TRBD2. The read ends 1 residue before the CDR3 terminus; that terminus is restored from the germline J gene. This CDR3 comprises 15 residues. Losses at the gene ends were 4 bases for V and 3 bases for J; bases not matched to a gene: 4. Germline lookup yields CDR1 FNHDT and CDR2 SITEND (reference sequence).

A note on this clone: Mouse germline and gene names are used. The CDR3 end is not reached by the read, which stops 1 residue before it; the germline J gene fills it in. The chain employs TRBV17 and TRBJ2-2; D ambiguous. The germline CDR1 and CDR2 sequences are MNHDT and YYDKIL. Trimming shortened V by 5 bases and J by 3 bases, and 10 bases separated the two germline ends. The CDR3 is made up of 14 amino acids. The covered CDR3 bases are TGTGCTAGCAGTGAGGGCGCGGACACCGGGCAGCTCTAC. Translating gives CASSEGADTGQLY. The full CDR3 reads CASSEGADTGQLYF.

Note on this clone: Mouse gene names and germline throughout. The read ends 1 residue early relative to the CDR3; the germline J gene fills the gap. The J gene is TRBJ1-5, the V gene TRBV3; no clear D. Germline V lookup: CDR1 SNHLY, CDR2 FYNGKV (reference sequence). V was cut by 6 bases and J by 2 bases, with 5 bases left in between. The CDR3 covers 12 residues. The CDR3 loop is CASRGDNQAPLF. Incomplete CDR3 DNA: TGTGCCAGCAGAGGAGACAACCAGGCTCCGCTT.

Turning to this clone: The gene names given are mouse names. The read gets to within 1 residue of the CDR3 end, and the germline J gene fills in the rest. The chain is built from TRBV19 and TRBJ2-1; 10 nucleotides line up with TRBD2. There are 15 residues in the CDR3. V was pared by 1 base and J by 7 bases, with 5 bases of the junction left unmatched. Germline values: CDR1 FNHDT, CDR2 SITEND (reference sequence). The CDR3 bases that were read are TGTGCCAGCAGTATAAGGACTGGGGGAGAGGCTGAGCAGTTC. It is translated as CASSIRTGGEAEQF. The entire CDR3 sequence reads CASSIRTGGEAEQFF.

Of note for this clone: Mouse germline and gene names are used. The covered CDR3 bases are TGTGCCAGCAGTGGGTGGAATAATTCGCCCCTCTAC. Encoded protein: CASSGWNNSPLY. The full CDR3 protein is CASSGWNNSPLYF. V is TRBV13-3 and J is TRBJ1-6; D is uncertain. From the germline J gene comes the end of the CDR3, since the read stops 1 residue before it. TRBJ1-6 is an ORF, with its function uncertain. The CDR3 is 13 residues long. CDR1 and CDR2 from the germline V gene are NNHDY and SYVADS. Trimming took 3 bases from V and 5 from J, leaving 6 bases between them.

Turning to this clone: Genes and germline are mouse. The read halts 1 residue ahead of the CDR3 end, with the missing end drawn from the germline J gene. The J gene is TRBJ2-7, the V gene TRBV13-3; TRBD1 matches 7 bases. The germline CDR1 and CDR2 sequences are NNHDY and SYVADS. The J segment lost 4 bases and the V segment lost 1 base, leaving 2 bases of the junction unmatched. The CDR3 has 13 amino acids. The chain's CDR3 is CASSDRDRYEQYF. The CDR3 bases that were read are TGTGCCAGCAGTGATAGGGACAGATATGAACAGTAC.

Worth noting for this clone: Gene names follow the mouse nomenclature. The DNA ends 1 residue before the CDR3 does, and the rest of the CDR3 is filled in from the germline J gene. The chain employs TRBV31 and TRBJ2-5, with a possible D match to TRBD2 (6 bases). The CDR3 consists of 15 residues. Germline V lookup: CDR1 GKSSPN, CDR2 SITVG. Trimming pared 3 bases from V and 2 bases from J, leaving 15 bases between. The CDR3 protein is CAWSLPGTIQDTQYF. The sequenced part of the CDR3 DNA is TGTGCCTGGAGCCTTCCTGGGACTATCCAAGACACCCAGTAC. The complete variable domain, with remaining parts taken from reference TRBV31 and TRBJ2-5, reads AQTIHQWPVAEIKAVGSPLSLGCTIKGKSSPNLYWYWQATGGTLQQLFYSITVGQVESVVQLNLSASRPKDDQFILSTEKLLLSHSGFYLCAWSLPGTIQDTQYFGPGTRLLVL.

With regard to this clone: Gene names are mouse gene names. Read data end 1 residue before the CDR3 end; the end is taken from the germline J gene. The rearrangement joins TRBV20 to TRBJ2-1, with 12 bases identical to TRBD2. This CDR3 has 17 residues. Germline-derived CDR1 and CDR2 are GFQATS and STVNSAI. V trimming: 0 bases; J trimming: 0 bases; junction bases outside the gene matches: 3. This CDR3 is CGARDWTGGVNYAEQFF. CDR3 DNA, as far as it was read: TGTGGTGCTAGGGATTGGACTGGGGGGGTTAACTATGCTGAGCAGTTC.

In the case of this clone: Gene names and germline match the mouse. The DNA ends 1 residue before the CDR3 does, and the rest of the CDR3 is filled in from the germline J gene. The genes are TRBV16 and TRBJ2-5; D may be TRBD2 (5 bases). CDR1 SGHSA and CDR2 FRNQAP come from the germline V gene. Trimming took 5 bases from V and 0 from J, leaving 12 bases between them. CDR3 length equals 15 residues. The CDR3 here is CASSIWGLNQDTQYF. The sequenced CDR3 bases are TGTGCAAGCAGCATTTGGGGTCTTAACCAAGACACCCAGTAC.

This clone was detected a few times. Genes here carry mouse names. The CDR3 end lies 1 residue beyond the end of the read and is filled in from the germline J gene. This sequence joins TRBV19 and TRBJ1-3, with D tentatively TRBD1 (5 bases). With 6 bases removed from V and 2 bases from J, the gap between germline ends came to 12 bases. Germline loops: CDR1 FNHDT, CDR2 SITEND (reference sequence). This CDR3 has 14 amino acids. The DNA read from the CDR3 is TGTGCCAGCACCCCAGGGAATCCTGGAAATACGCTCTAT. Amino acids: CASTPGNPGNTLY. The entire CDR3 protein reads CASTPGNPGNTLYF.

For this clone: The germline and genes are mouse ones. CDR3 DNA (partial): TGTGGTGCTAGAGGGACAAACGAAGACACCCAGTAC. Translated: CGARGTNEDTQY. The complete CDR3 sequence is CGARGTNEDTQYF. The chain is built from TRBV20 and TRBJ2-5; weak D call: TRBD1 (6 bases). The read terminates 1 residue before the CDR3 end, so the remaining end is supplied by the germline J gene. The V end lost 3 bases, the J end lost 4 bases, and 11 bases lay between the germline ends. This CDR3 is 13 amino acids long. The germline V gene encodes CDR1 GFQATS and CDR2 STVNSAI.

This clone has only a few counts. Germline and genes here are mouse. From the germline J gene comes the end of the CDR3, since the read stops 1 residue before it. The gene calls are TRBV1 and TRBJ2-7, with TRBD2 as a possible D gene (6 bases). Trimming cost V 4 bases and J 1 base, with 8 bases left between them. CDR3 length equals 13 residues. Germline CDR1 and CDR2: NSQYPW and LRSPGD (reference sequence). The CDR3 here is CTCSVGLSYEQYF. The part of the CDR3 DNA that was read is TGCACCTGCAGTGTGGGACTTTCCTATGAACAGTAC.

A word on this clone: Each gene name is a mouse one. The read is 1 residue too short to cover the CDR3 end, so that end is filled in from the germline J gene. This sample also contains other DNA sequences that code for the same CDR3. The chain joins TRBV1 to TRBJ2-3; D is ambiguous. This CDR3 region has 13 residues. The germline V gene encodes CDR1 NSQYPW and CDR2 LRSPGD (reference sequence). Trimming shortened V by 1 base and J by 0 bases, and 2 bases separated the two germline ends. CDR3 DNA (partial): TGCACCTGCAGTGCAGGAAGTGCAGAAACGCTGTAT. Its protein is CTCSAGSAETLY. The entire CDR3 reads CTCSAGSAETLYF.

Worth noting for this clone: Gene names and germline match the mouse. The CDR3 end is not reached by the read, which stops 1 residue before it; the germline J gene fills it in. The chain carries TRBV5 and TRBJ2-7, with D perhaps matching TRBD2 (6 bases). This CDR3 comprises 15 residues. Trimming removed 0 bases at V and 4 bases at J, with 13 bases between. CDR1 is LGHNA, CDR2 YNLKQL, per germline (reference sequence). Here the CDR3 reads CASSQDPLGRYEQYF. The DNA read from the CDR3 is TGTGCCAGCAGCCAAGATCCCCTGGGGAGGTATGAACAGTAC.

Comment on this clone: Gene labels here are mouse ones. The read halts 1 residue ahead of the CDR3 end, with the missing end drawn from the germline J gene. J is TRBJ2-1 and V is TRBV2, with TRBD2 matching 10 bases. This CDR3 contains 15 residues. The germline V gene has CDR1 LGHNA and CDR2 YSYQKL. Trimming at V came to 2 bases and at J to 3 bases, leaving 1 base not matched to a gene. The CDR3 sequence is CASSQSGGAYAEQFF. The CDR3 bases that were read are TGTGCCAGCAGCCAATCTGGGGGGGCCTATGCTGAGCAGTTC.

Comment on this clone: Mouse names are used for the genes. The read terminates 1 residue before the CDR3 end, so the remaining end is supplied by the germline J gene. V is TRBV1 and J is TRBJ2-2; maybe TRBD2 (6 bases). V lost 3 bases and J lost 4, with 12 bases in between. The CDR3 is made up of 15 amino acids. The V gene's germline CDR1 is NSQYPW and CDR2 LRSPGD (reference sequence). Here the CDR3 reads CTCSAGLGITGQLYF. Partial CDR3 DNA: TGCACCTGCAGTGCTGGCCTGGGGATCACCGGGCAGCTCTAC.

For this clone: Gene names and germline refer to mouse. Read data end 1 residue before the CDR3 end; the end is taken from the germline J gene. This rearrangement joins TRBV19 to TRBJ2-5, with 9 bases aligning to TRBD1. Germline V gene data show CDR1 as FNHDT and CDR2 as SITEND (reference sequence). The CDR3 totals 14 residues. V gave up 4 bases and J gave up 5 bases; unmatched junction bases: 5. CDR3 sequence: CASSPGTGIDTQYF. The DNA read from the CDR3 is TGTGCCAGCAGTCCCGGGACAGGGATAGACACCCAGTAC.

This clone has only a few counts. Genes and germline are mouse. The CDR3 end lies 1 residue beyond the end of the read and is filled in from the germline J gene. The V call is TRBV12-1, the J call TRBJ1-4; weak D call: TRBD1 (6 bases). Between the trimmed V and J ends, which lost 2 bases and 1 base, there was a span of 10 bases. Germline V gives CDR1 SGHSN, CDR2 HYEKVE. The CDR3 spans 15 residues. The DNA read from the CDR3 is TGTGCCAGCTCTCCAGGACAGTCTTCCAACGAAAGATTATTT. It encodes CASSPGQSSNERLF. From start to end, the CDR3 is CASSPGQSSNERLFF.

Comments on this clone: Gene names and germline match the mouse. Sequencing ends 1 residue short of the CDR3 end; the germline J gene provides the rest. The rearrangement joins TRBV31 to TRBJ2-3; 9 bases match TRBD1. With V trimmed by 0 bases and J by 3 bases, 1 base remained unmatched. Germline V CDR1 and CDR2: GKSSPN, SITVG. The CDR3 length is 14 residues. This chain's CDR3 is CAWSLGTGAETLYF. The CDR3 DNA, read in part, is TGTGCCTGGAGTCTCGGGACAGGGGCAGAAACGCTGTAT.

Notes on this clone: Germline and genes: mouse. The covered CDR3 bases are TGTGGTGCAGGCGCCAGTCAAAACACCTTGTAC. As protein: CGAGASQNTLY. The entire CDR3 protein reads CGAGASQNTLYF. V gene TRBV20 combines with J gene TRBJ2-4; D is uncertain. Sequencing ends 1 residue short of the CDR3 end; the germline J gene provides the rest. V lost 6 bases and J lost 0, with 7 bases in between. The CDR3 is made up of 12 amino acids. The V gene's germline CDR1 is GFQATS and CDR2 STVNSAI.

In the case of this clone: Gene names are mouse gene names. The CDR3 goes on 1 residue after the read ends, and that part is filled in from the germline J gene. J is TRBJ2-7 and V is TRBV26; D is possibly TRBD1 or TRBD2 (5 bases each). Germline V gene data show CDR1 as KGHPV and CDR2 as FQNQEV (reference sequence). The CDR3 extends over 13 amino acids. V lost 4 bases and J 0 bases, leaving 7 bases between the germline ends. CDR3 amino acids: CASSPGGSYEQYF. The sequenced part of the CDR3 DNA is TGTGCCAGCAGTCCCGGGGGCTCCTATGAACAGTAC.

On this clone: Germline and genes here are mouse. Sequencing ends 1 residue short of the CDR3 end; the germline J gene provides the rest. The chain uses TRBV1 and TRBJ1-2, with unresolved D. Germline assignment: CDR1 NSQYPW and CDR2 LRSPGD (reference sequence). Trimming shortened V by 0 bases and J by 0 bases, and 8 bases separated the two germline ends. The CDR3 is 15 residues long. The sequenced part of the CDR3 DNA is TGCACCTGCAGTGCAGATCACAATGCAAACTCCGACTACACC. Translation: CTCSADHNANSDYT. The whole CDR3 region reads CTCSADHNANSDYTF.